This TCR beta chain was sequenced for a study of T cell responses to AZD1222 COVID-19 vaccine. The J segment lost 2 bases and the V segment lost 6 bases, leaving 6 bases of the junction unmatched. CDR1 and CDR2 from the germline V gene are KGHDR and SFDVKD. This CDR3 region has 15 residues. This clone has a single count. Clones were sequenced by immunoSEQ multiplex PCR, and TCRdb holds only the in-frame ones, with some missing. The sample includes 100,000 or so clones, about 87% of them seen just once. The rearrangement uses TRBV24-1 and TRBJ2-3; TRBD2 matches at 8 bases. The clonotype comes from an adult in good health. Sequencing was performed on peripheral blood, taken on day 0 of AZD1222 vaccination. CDR3 bases: TGTGCCACCAGTTTGCGGCGGGAGGACACAGATACGCAGTATTTT. Its protein product is CATSLRREDTDTQYF.